This entry features one TCR beta chain sequence. Its antigen is not known. The sample originates from a study of T cell responses to AZD1222 COVID-19 vaccine. Study-wide results and caveats: Donors were mostly white British, more females; clonal diversity possibly underestimated. Nearly half of spike-specific TCRs reportedly go after variant regions that carry no mutations.

This table comes from immunoSEQ multiplex PCR, and its TCRdb copy is limited to in-frame clones, with some not included. The table has roughly 200,000 clones, around nine tenths seen once. Trimming removed 10 bases from V and 7 bases from J, with 13 bases in between. Germline CDR1 SNHLY, CDR2 FYNNEI. The CDR3 contains 12 residues. The chain employs TRBV2 and TRBJ1-4; possible D gene TRBD1, 5 bases. Source: peripheral blood, taken 28 days after the second dose of the MenACWY control vaccine. The receptor was isolated from an adult who received the MenACWY meningococcal vaccine as a control. CDR3 loop: CATQGLGEKLFF. CDR3 bases: TGTGCCACGCAGGGTCTGGGTGAAAAACTGTTTTTT. The entire variable domain, with the rest obtained from reference TRBV2 and TRBJ1-4, is as follows: EPEVTQTPSHQVTQMGQEVILRCVPISNHLYFYWYRQILGQKVEFLVSFYNNEISEKSEIFDDQFSVERPDGSNFTLKIRSTKLEDSAMYFCATQGLGEKLFFGSGTQLSVL.